This TCR beta chain appears in the sequencing data of a study of technical replicates of blood from four donors. The assay was immunoSEQ multiplex PCR, and TCRdb's table has in-frame clones only and misses some. The sample yields roughly 12,000 clones, around nine tenths seen once. Sequenced sample: PBMCs. This TCR came from a human donor in good health.

This CDR3 reads CASSLGAVWDTQYF. Written as DNA, the CDR3 is TGTGCCAGCAGCTTAGGTGCAGTTTGGGATACGCAGTATTTT. The V and J genes are TRBV7-2 and TRBJ2-3; D gene uncertain. The length of the CDR3 is 14 residues. Per the germline V gene, CDR1 is SGHTA and CDR2 is FQGNSA. Trimming shortened V by 1 base and J by 6 bases, and 11 bases separated the two germline ends.